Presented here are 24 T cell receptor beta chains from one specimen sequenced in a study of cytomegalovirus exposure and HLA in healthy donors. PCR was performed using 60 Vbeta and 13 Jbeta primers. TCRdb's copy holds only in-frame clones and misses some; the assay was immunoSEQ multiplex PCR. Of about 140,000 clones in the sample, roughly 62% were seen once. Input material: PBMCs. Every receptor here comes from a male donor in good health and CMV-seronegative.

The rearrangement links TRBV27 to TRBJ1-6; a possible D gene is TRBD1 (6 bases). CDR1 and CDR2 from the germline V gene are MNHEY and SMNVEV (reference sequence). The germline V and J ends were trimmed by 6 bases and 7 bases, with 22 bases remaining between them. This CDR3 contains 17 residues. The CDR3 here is CASRTYLRGLQNSPLHF. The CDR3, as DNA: TGTGCCAGCAGAACATACCTCAGGGGCCTCCAAAATTCACCCCTCCACTTT.

Here the CDR3 DNA reads TGTGCCAGCAGTTTATCACTAGCTCCTAGCACAGATACGCAGTATTTT. This translates into CASSLSLAPSTDTQYF. J is TRBJ2-3 and V is TRBV27; D might be TRBD2 (6 bases). V shed 0 bases and J shed 0 bases, with 10 bases lying between them. Germline lookup yields CDR1 MNHEY and CDR2 SMNVEV (reference sequence). The CDR3 has 16 amino acids.

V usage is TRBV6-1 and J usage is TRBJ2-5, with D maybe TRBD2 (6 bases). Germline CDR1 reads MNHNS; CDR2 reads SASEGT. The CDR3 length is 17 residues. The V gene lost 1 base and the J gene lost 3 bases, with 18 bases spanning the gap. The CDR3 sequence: CASSEEFHGGTEETQYF. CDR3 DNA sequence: TGTGCCAGCAGTGAAGAATTCCATGGGGGGACGGAAGAGACCCAGTACTTC.

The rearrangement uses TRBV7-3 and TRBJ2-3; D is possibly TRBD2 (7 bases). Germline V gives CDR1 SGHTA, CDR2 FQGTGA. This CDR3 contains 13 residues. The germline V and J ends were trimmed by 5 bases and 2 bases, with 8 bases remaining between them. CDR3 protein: CASSRGATDTQYF. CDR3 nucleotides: TGTGCCAGCAGCCGGGGGGCCACAGATACGCAGTATTTT.

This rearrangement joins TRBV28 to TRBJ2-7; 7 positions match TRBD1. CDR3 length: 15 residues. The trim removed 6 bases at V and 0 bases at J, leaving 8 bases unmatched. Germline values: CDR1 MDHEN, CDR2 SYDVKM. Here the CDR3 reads CASRPGQVSSYEQYF. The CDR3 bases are TGTGCCAGCAGACCTGGACAGGTGAGCTCCTACGAGCAGTACTTC.

The CDR3 loop reads CASSSRQGATGELFF. DNA for the CDR3: TGCGCCAGCAGCTCGCGACAGGGGGCAACCGGGGAGCTGTTTTTT. The V and J genes are TRBV5-1 and TRBJ2-2, with 10 bases aligning to TRBD1. Germline-derived CDR1 and CDR2 are SGHRS and YFSETQ. V was clipped by 3 bases and J by 5 bases; unmatched bases: 4. The length of the CDR3 is 15 residues.

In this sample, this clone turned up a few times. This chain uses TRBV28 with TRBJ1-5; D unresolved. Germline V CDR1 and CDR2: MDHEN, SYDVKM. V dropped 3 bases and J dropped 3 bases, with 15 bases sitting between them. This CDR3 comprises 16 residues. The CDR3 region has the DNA TGTGCCAGCAGTTTTGGGTTCCTGGGCAACAATCAGCCCCAGCATTTT. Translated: CASSFGFLGNNQPQHF. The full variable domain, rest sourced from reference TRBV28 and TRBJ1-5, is DVKVTQSSRYLVKRTGEKVFLECVQDMDHENMFWYRQDPGLGLRLIYFSYDVKMKEKGDIPEGYSVSREKKERFSLILESASTNQTSMYLCASSFGFLGNNQPQHFGDGTRLSIL.

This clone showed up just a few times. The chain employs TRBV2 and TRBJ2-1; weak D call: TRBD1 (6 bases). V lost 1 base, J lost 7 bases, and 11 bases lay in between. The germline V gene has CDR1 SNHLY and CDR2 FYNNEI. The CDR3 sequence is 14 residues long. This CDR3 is CASSEVGRGNEQFF. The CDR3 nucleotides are TGTGCCAGCAGTGAAGTTGGCAGGGGAAATGAGCAGTTCTTC. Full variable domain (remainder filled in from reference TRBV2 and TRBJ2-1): EPEVTQTPSHQVTQMGQEVILRCVPISNHLYFYWYRQILGQKVEFLVSFYNNEISEKSEIFDDQFSVERPDGSNFTLKIRSTKLEDSAMYFCASSEVGRGNEQFFGPGTRLTVL.

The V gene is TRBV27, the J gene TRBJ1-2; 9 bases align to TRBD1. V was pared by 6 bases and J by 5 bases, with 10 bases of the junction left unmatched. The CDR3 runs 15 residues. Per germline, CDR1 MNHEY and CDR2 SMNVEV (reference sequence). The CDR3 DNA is TGTGCCAGCAGCTCGGGCGGGACAGGGTGGTATGGCTACACCTTC. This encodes CASSSGGTGWYGYTF.

The CDR3 bases are TGCGCCAGCAGAAGAAACCAAGGGGGACAGGGGGCTCAGGAGCAGTACTTC. It specifies CASRRNQGGQGAQEQYF. The chain links TRBV5-1 to TRBJ2-7; TRBD1 aligns across 12 bases. In germline, CDR1 is SGHRS, CDR2 YFSETQ. J gave up 7 bases and V 5 bases, and 16 bases lay outside the gene matches. The CDR3 covers 17 residues.

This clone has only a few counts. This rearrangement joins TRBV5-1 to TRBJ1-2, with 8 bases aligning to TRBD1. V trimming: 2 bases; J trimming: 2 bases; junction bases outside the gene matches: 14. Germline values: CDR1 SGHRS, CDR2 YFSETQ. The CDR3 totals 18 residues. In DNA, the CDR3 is TGCGCCAGCAGCTTCCCTCTTGGCAGGGGGCGCGGGAACTATGGCTACACCTTC. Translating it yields CASSFPLGRGRGNYGYTF. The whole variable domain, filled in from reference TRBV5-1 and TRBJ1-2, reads KAGVTQTPRYLIKTRGQQVTLSCSPISGHRSVSWYQQTPGQGLQFLFEYFSETQRNKGNFPGRFSGRQFSNSRSEMNVSTLELGDSALYLCASSFPLGRGRGNYGYTFGSGTRLTVV.

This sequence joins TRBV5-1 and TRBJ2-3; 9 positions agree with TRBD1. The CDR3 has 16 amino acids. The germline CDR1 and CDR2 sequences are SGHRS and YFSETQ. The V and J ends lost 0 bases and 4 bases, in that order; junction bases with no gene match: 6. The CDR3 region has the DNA TGCGCCAGCAGCTTGGTTGGGGACAGGGAGTCAGATACGCAGTATTTT. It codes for CASSLVGDRESDTQYF.

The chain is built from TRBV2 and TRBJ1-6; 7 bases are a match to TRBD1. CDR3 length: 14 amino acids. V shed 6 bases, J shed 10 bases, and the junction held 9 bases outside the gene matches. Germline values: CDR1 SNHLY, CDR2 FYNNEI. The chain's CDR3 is CASSFQGDRSPLHF. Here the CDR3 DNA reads TGTGCCAGCAGCTTTCAGGGGGATCGCTCACCCCTCCACTTT. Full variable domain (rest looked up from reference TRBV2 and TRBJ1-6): EPEVTQTPSHQVTQMGQEVILRCVPISNHLYFYWYRQILGQKVEFLVSFYNNEISEKSEIFDDQFSVERPDGSNFTLKIRSTKLEDSAMYFCASSFQGDRSPLHFGNGTRLTVT.

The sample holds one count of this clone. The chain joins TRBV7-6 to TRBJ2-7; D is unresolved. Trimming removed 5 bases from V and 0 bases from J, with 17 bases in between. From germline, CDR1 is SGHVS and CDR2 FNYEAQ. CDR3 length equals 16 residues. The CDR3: CASSPPGGKNSYEQYF. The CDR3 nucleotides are TGTGCCAGCAGCCCTCCGGGTGGAAAAAACTCCTACGAGCAGTACTTC.

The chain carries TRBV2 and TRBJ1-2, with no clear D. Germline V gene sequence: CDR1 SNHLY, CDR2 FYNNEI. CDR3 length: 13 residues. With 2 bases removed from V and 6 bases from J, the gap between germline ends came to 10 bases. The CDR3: CASSETRENGYTF. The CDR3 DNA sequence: TGTGCCAGCAGTGAAACGAGGGAAAATGGCTACACCTTC. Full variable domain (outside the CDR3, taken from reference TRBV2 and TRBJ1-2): EPEVTQTPSHQVTQMGQEVILRCVPISNHLYFYWYRQILGQKVEFLVSFYNNEISEKSEIFDDQFSVERPDGSNFTLKIRSTKLEDSAMYFCASSETRENGYTFGSGTRLTVV.

CDR3 coding DNA: TGTGCCAGCAGGTCTACCGGGACAGGGGTTGAGCCCCAGCATTTT. Translation gives CASRSTGTGVEPQHF. The rearrangement uses TRBV6-5 and TRBJ1-5; 10 nucleotides line up with TRBD1. This CDR3 spans 15 amino acids. The ends lost 6 bases at V and 8 bases at J; junction bases unmatched: 10. In germline, CDR1 is MNHEY, CDR2 SVGAGI.

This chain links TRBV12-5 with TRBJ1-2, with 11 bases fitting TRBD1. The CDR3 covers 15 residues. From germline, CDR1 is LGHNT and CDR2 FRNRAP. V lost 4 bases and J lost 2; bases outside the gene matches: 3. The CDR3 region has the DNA TGTGCTAGTGGTTCAGGGACAGGGGGAAACTATGGCTACACCTTC. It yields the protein CASGSGTGGNYGYTF.

CDR3 region: CSVDTYNEQFF. DNA of the CDR3: TGCAGCGTTGACACCTACAATGAGCAGTTCTTC. This rearrangement joins TRBV29-1 to TRBJ2-1; D uncertain. With 3 bases removed from V and 2 bases from J, the gap between germline ends came to 2 bases. Germline CDR1 SQVTM, CDR2 ANQGSEA. The CDR3 is 11 residues long.

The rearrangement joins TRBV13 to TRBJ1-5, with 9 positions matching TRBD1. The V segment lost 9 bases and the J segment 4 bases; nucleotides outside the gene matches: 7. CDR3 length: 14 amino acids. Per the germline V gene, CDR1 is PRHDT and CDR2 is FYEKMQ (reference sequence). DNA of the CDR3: TGTGCCAGTGCAACAGGGGGCGGGAATCAGCCCCAGCATTTT. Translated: CASATGGGNQPQHF.

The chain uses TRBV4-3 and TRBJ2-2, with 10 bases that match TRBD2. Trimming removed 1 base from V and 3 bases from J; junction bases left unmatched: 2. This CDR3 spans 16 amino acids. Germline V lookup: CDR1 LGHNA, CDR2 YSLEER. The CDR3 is CASSQGTSGYTGELFF. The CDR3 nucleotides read TGCGCCAGCAGCCAAGGGACTAGCGGATACACCGGGGAGCTGTTTTTT.

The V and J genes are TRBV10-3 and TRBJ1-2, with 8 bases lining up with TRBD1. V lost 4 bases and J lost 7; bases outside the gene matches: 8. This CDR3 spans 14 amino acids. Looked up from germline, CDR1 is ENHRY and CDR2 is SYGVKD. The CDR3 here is CAISGLQGAGGYTF. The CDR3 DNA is TGTGCCATCAGTGGTCTTCAGGGGGCAGGTGGCTACACCTTC.

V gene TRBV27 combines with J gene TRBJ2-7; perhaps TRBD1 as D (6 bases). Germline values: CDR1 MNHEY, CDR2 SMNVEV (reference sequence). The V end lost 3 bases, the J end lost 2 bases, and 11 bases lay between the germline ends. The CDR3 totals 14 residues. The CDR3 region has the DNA TGTGCCAGCAGTTTCGGCAGGGGAACCTACGAGCAGTACTTC. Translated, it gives CASSFGRGTYEQYF.

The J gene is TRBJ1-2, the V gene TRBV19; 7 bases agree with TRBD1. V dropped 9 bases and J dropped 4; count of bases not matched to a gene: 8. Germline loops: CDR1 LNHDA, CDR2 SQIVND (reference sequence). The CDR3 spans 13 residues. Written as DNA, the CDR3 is TGTGCCAGAGATCATACAGGGGCCTATGGCTACACCTTC. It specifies CARDHTGAYGYTF.

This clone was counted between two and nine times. The DNA for the CDR3 is TGTGCCAGCAGCCCGCGGACAGCTGAAAAACTGTTTTTT. Residues: CASSPRTAEKLFF. The chain has TRBV2 and TRBJ1-4, with D maybe TRBD1 (6 bases). Per the germline V gene, CDR1 is SNHLY and CDR2 is FYNNEI. The CDR3 is 13 residues long. V lost 6 bases and J 7 bases, leaving 12 bases between the germline ends.